Below, 4 T cell receptor beta chains from the same sample are listed, as sequenced in a study of blood T cell repertoires in COVID-19. Generated by immunoSEQ multiplex PCR, the TCRdb table keeps only in-frame clones and is missing some. This table has around 220,000 clones, 88% appearing once. Sequenced: peripheral blood. The receptors come from a man aged 18 to 29 with active or convalescent COVID-19.

This clone was detected a few times. The V and J genes are TRBV19 and TRBJ1-6; D is uncertain. Germline V lookup: CDR1 LNHDA, CDR2 SQIVND (reference sequence). V was clipped by 6 bases and J by 5 bases, with 11 bases between them. The CDR3 is 14 residues long. The CDR3 here is CASRFTVNNSPLHF. Here the CDR3 DNA reads TGTGCCAGTAGATTTACAGTGAATAATTCACCCCTCCACTTT. Combining the CDR3 with reference TRBV19 and TRBJ1-6 gives the whole variable domain DGGITQSPKYLFRKEGQNVTLSCEQNLNHDAMYWYRQDPGQGLRLIYYSQIVNDFQKGDIAEGYSVSREKKESFPLTVTSAQKNPTAFYLCASRFTVNNSPLHFGNGTRLTVT.

This clone was seen only once. This rearrangement joins TRBV19 to TRBJ1-6; 7 nucleotides match TRBD1. This CDR3 is built from 13 residues. Trimming at V came to 6 bases and at J to 6 bases, leaving 2 bases not matched to a gene. In germline, CDR1 is LNHDA, CDR2 SQIVND (reference sequence). CDR3 protein: CASRTGLNSPLHF. In DNA, the CDR3 is TGTGCCAGTAGGACAGGGCTTAATTCACCCCTCCACTTT.

This chain links TRBV27 with TRBJ1-5; TRBD1 matches 7 bases. Germline values: CDR1 MNHEY, CDR2 SMNVEV (reference sequence). CDR3 length: 13 residues. Unmatched junction bases numbered 8, after V lost 5 bases and J lost 10 bases. CDR3 nucleotides: TGTGCCAGCAGTGGGAGTAACAGGGGTCCCCAGCATTTT. This sequence encodes CASSGSNRGPQHF.

Only one count was recorded for this clone. The rearrangement uses TRBV29-1 and TRBJ2-7; 14 bases fit TRBD2. Germline V gene sequence: CDR1 SQVTM, CDR2 ANQGSEA. After removal of 3 bases from V and 6 bases from J, the junction contained 7 bases not matched to a gene. The CDR3 sequence is 15 residues long. As DNA, the CDR3 is TGCAGCGTTGATTTGGGGGGACTAGCGGGAGTCGAGCAGTACTTC. Its protein product is CSVDLGGLAGVEQYF.